In its sample, the clone carrying this T cell receptor beta chain was seen a few times. Its specificity is unknown. This CDR3 has 14 amino acids. Germline CDR1 reads MGHDK; CDR2 reads SYGVNS. The germline V and J ends were trimmed by 10 bases and 4 bases, with 19 bases remaining between them. This specimen belongs to a study of blood T cells in healthy people across ages. The authors ran a second PCR of about 7 to 12 cycles using a sample-barcoded 5' primer and a J-beta primer mix. TCRdb reprocessed the 5' RACE reads with MiXCR, giving one entry per CDR3 protein. The sample includes over 600,000 distinct CDR3 sequences, 20% to 25% of them seen just once. The donors, healthy Caucasians from Russia, were aged about 6 to 95. Findings and limits, study-wide: The lack of PBMC sorting stopped any conclusive naive versus antigen-experienced comparison. Naive T cell percentage strongly correlated with TCR beta diversity.

V is TRBV25-1 and J is TRBJ1-2, with D possibly matching TRBD1 (5 bases). The sequenced sample consisted of blood. The TCR was taken from a man between 65 and 85 years old in good health. CDR3 DNA: TGTGCCACCCTGGGGGGGGGACGGCTCTATGGCTACACCTTC. Amino acids: CATLGGGRLYGYTF.